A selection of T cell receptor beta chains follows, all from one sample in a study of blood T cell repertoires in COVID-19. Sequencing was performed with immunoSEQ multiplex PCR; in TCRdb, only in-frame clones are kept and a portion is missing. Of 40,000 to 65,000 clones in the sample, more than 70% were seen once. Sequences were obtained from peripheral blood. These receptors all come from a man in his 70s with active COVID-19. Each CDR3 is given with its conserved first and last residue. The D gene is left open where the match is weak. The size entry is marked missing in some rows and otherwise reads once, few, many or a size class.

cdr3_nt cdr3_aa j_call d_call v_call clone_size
TGTGCCAGTAGTATAGTTGGAGTATTTGAAAAACTGTTTTTT CASSIVGVFEKLFF TRBJ1-4 NA TRBV19 NA
TGTGCCAGCTCACCCTTCATGGGGCACAATGAGCAGTTCTTC CASSPFMGHNEQFF TRBJ2-1 NA TRBV18 NA
TGTGCCACCAGCAGAGATTGGAGAGACACCGGGGAGCTGTTTTTT CATSRDWRDTGELFF TRBJ2-2 NA TRBV15 NA
TGTGCCAGCAGCTTAGAGGTGGCAGGGGGTCGGGGCTACACCTTC CASSLEVAGGRGYTF TRBJ1-2 TRBD1 TRBV7-9 NA
TGCGCCAGCAGCTTGGGGACGTCGGGGGGCCTCACAGATACGCAGTATTTT CASSLGTSGGLTDTQYF TRBJ2-3 NA TRBV5-1 NA
TGTGCCAGCAGTTCGGACAGGGTGCAAGGCTACACCTTC CASSSDRVQGYTF TRBJ1-2 TRBD1 TRBV6-5 NA
TGTGCCAGCAGCTCCCAAAACACCTACGAGCAGTACTTC CASSSQNTYEQYF TRBJ2-7 NA TRBV5-4 NA
TGCGCCAGCAGCTTGGGAGGTAGCGCCCAAGAGACCCAGTACTTC CASSLGGSAQETQYF TRBJ2-5 NA TRBV5-1 NA
TGTGCCAGCAGCTTGGAGGTTGTGGGGGCGGCTGAAGCTTTCTTT CASSLEVVGAAEAFF TRBJ1-1 NA TRBV5-5 NA
TGTGCCAGCAGCCACCGGGGACTAACTGAAGCTTTCTTT CASSHRGLTEAFF TRBJ1-1 NA TRBV3-1/TRBV3-2 NA
TGTGCCAGCAGCTTGGGCGGCGGAGATGAAAAACTGTTTTTT CASSLGGGDEKLFF TRBJ1-4 NA TRBV5-4 NA
TGTGCCAGCTCACCCCGGGCAGGGGGTGATTCACCCCTCCACTTT CASSPRAGGDSPLHF TRBJ1-6 TRBD1 TRBV18 NA
TGTGCCAGCTCACCACCGGGGTCAAGGGAGAACATTCAGTACTTC CASSPPGSRENIQYF TRBJ2-4 NA TRBV18 NA
TGTGCCAGCAGACGGGGGGGCCGGTATGAGCAGTTCTTC CASRRGGRYEQFF TRBJ2-1 TRBD2 TRBV12-3/TRBV12-4 NA
TGCAGCGCGGGACAGGGGGCTACCGGGGAGCTGTTTTTT CSAGQGATGELFF TRBJ2-2 TRBD1 TRBV29-1 few
TGTGCCAGCAGTTACAAGGCCAGGGGTTGGGGCTACACCTTC CASSYKARGWGYTF TRBJ1-2 NA TRBV6-5 once